The clone carrying this T cell receptor beta chain was seen repeatedly, ten times or more. Its antigen is as yet unknown. The isolated RNA, all of it, was reverse transcribed, so expressed TCRB transcripts were what got sequenced. TCRdb's table, derived via immunoSEQ multiplex PCR, lists solely in-frame clones and lacks some. Of some 370,000 clones listed, 8.5% to 10% are singletons. The sample comes from a study of beta chain features in type 1 diabetes. Study-level results: Among all four CD4+ subsets, Type 1 diabetes patients had TCRB CDR3s that were moderately but significantly shorter. Relative to healthy donors, patients appeared to have naive, central memory and Treg TCRB repertoires that were more similar.

Germline-derived CDR1 and CDR2 are MDHEN and SYDVKM. The CDR3 is 16 amino acids. Losses at the gene ends were 3 bases for V and 5 bases for J; bases not matched to a gene: 9. V usage is TRBV28 and J usage is TRBJ1-5; 8 positions agree with TRBD1. This receptor was obtained from a man aged 30 to 39 with type 1 diabetes. What was sequenced was central memory CD4+ T cells from blood. DNA of the CDR3: TGTGCCAGCAGTTTTGGAACAGGGGGATCCTATCAGCCCCAGCATTTT. Translating gives CASSFGTGGSYQPQHF. Using reference TRBV28 and TRBJ1-5 for the parts outside the CDR3, the full variable domain is DVKVTQSSRYLVKRTGEKVFLECVQDMDHENMFWYRQDPGLGLRLIYFSYDVKMKEKGDIPEGYSVSREKKERFSLILESASTNQTSMYLCASSFGTGGSYQPQHFGDGTRLSIL.